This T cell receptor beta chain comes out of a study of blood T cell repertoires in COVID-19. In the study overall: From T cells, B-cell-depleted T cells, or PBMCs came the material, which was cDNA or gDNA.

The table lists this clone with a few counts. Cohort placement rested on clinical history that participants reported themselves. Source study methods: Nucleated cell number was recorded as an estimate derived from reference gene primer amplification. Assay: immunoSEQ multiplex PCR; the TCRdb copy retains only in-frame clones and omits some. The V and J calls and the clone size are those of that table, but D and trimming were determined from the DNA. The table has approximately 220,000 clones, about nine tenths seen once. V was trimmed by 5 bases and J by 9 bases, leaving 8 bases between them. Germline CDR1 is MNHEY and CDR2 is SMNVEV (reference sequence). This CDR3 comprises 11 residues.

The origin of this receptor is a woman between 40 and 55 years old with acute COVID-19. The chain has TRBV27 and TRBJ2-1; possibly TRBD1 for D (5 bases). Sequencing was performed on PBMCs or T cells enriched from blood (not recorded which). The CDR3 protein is CASSERGEQFF. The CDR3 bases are TGTGCCAGCAGTGAAAGGGGTGAGCAGTTCTTC.